The 15 T cell receptor beta chains below all came from one sample that was sequenced in a study of vaccination effects on CD4 cells after COVID-19. With the ViraFEST assay, the study expanded antigen-specific CD4+ T cells using viral peptide pools, then sequenced them. Once cultured for roughly ten days, the cells underwent separation to obtain CD4+ T cells. People in the vaccine group had not been infected with SARS-CoV-2 before, and their nucleocapsid antibodies were negative. Antigen specificity for these receptors is unknown. Measured with immunoSEQ multiplex PCR; TCRdb has only the in-frame clones, and not every one. Here the sample spans tens of thousands of clones, approximately 79% being singletons. Here the sequenced sample was CD4+ T cells from PBMCs cultured with HCoV-OC43 spike peptides, taken before COVID-19 vaccination. Subset here: HCoV-OC43 spike overlapping peptide pool stimulation. The receptor set was obtained from a human donor who received a COVID-19 vaccine.

This clone was observed a few times. This chain joins TRBV2 and TRBJ2-7; TRBD1 aligns across 7 bases. Germline loops: CDR1 SNHLY, CDR2 FYNNEI. V lost 7 bases, J lost 4 bases, and 4 bases stayed unmatched. This CDR3 has 12 amino acids. The DNA for the CDR3 is TGTGCCAGCATCCCAGGGGGATACGAGCAGTACGTC. Translation: CASIPGGYEQYV.

The V and J genes are TRBV24-1 and TRBJ2-7; D call uncertain. V was cut by 0 bases and J by 4 bases, with 9 bases left in between. This CDR3 has 14 residues. Per the germline V gene, CDR1 is KGHDR and CDR2 is SFDVKD. Here the CDR3 reads CATSDLVRQYEQYV. For the CDR3, the DNA is TGTGCCACCAGTGATTTGGTCAGACAATACGAGCAGTACGTC.

The gene calls are TRBV2 and TRBJ1-2; TRBD1 might be the D (5 bases). Germline V gives CDR1 SNHLY, CDR2 FYNNEI. V gave up 1 base and J gave up 8 bases, with 14 bases separating them. The CDR3 runs 14 residues. CDR3 amino acids: CASSEEEGIRGYTF. The CDR3 DNA is TGTGCCAGCAGTGAAGAAGAGGGGATACGGGGCTACACCTTC. Combining the CDR3 with reference TRBV2 and TRBJ1-2 gives the whole variable domain EPEVTQTPSHQVTQMGQEVILRCVPISNHLYFYWYRQILGQKVEFLVSFYNNEISEKSEIFDDQFSVERPDGSNFTLKIRSTKLEDSAMYFCASSEEEGIRGYTFGSGTRLTVV.

The V gene is TRBV19, the J gene TRBJ1-4; 7 bases map to TRBD1. The CDR3 sequence is 14 residues long. J was trimmed by 5 bases and V by 6 bases; bases with no gene match: 6. The germline CDR1 and CDR2 sequences are LNHDA and SQIVND (reference sequence). The CDR3 sequence: CASRRTGPNEKLFF. As DNA, the CDR3 is TGTGCCAGTAGGCGGACAGGCCCGAATGAAAAACTGTTTTTT. Filled out from reference TRBV19 and TRBJ1-4, the complete variable domain reads DGGITQSPKYLFRKEGQNVTLSCEQNLNHDAMYWYRQDPGQGLRLIYYSQIVNDFQKGDIAEGYSVSREKKESFPLTVTSAQKNPTAFYLCASRRTGPNEKLFFGSGTQLSVL.

This chain's CDR3 is CASSTTGAATNEKLFF. The CDR3 DNA reads TGTGCCAGCAGTACCACAGGGGCGGCAACTAATGAAAAACTGTTTTTT. V and J are TRBV28 and TRBJ1-4; 7 nucleotides match TRBD1. Germline V lookup: CDR1 MDHEN, CDR2 SYDVKM. The CDR3 loop spans 16 amino acids. V shed 5 bases and J 0 bases; nucleotides not matched to a gene: 6.

The rearrangement links TRBV15 to TRBJ1-3; TRBD1 is a possible D gene (5 bases). This CDR3 contains 14 residues. Germline lookup yields CDR1 LNHNV and CDR2 YYDKDF (reference sequence). Trimming pared 7 bases from V and 2 bases from J, leaving 12 bases between. This CDR3 reads CATKKGIAGNTIYF. The CDR3 bases are TGTGCCACCAAGAAGGGGATCGCTGGAAACACCATATATTTT.

The chain joins TRBV2 to TRBJ2-5; 9 bases agree with TRBD2. CDR1 and CDR2 (germline): SNHLY, FYNNEI. There are 13 residues in the CDR3. V lost 4 bases and J lost 7; bases outside the gene matches: 4. The CDR3 DNA is TGTGCCAGCAGTGTAGCGGGGGTCGGGACCCAGTACTTC. Its translation: CASSVAGVGTQYF.

In its sample, this clone was seen once. The chain joins TRBV7-9 to TRBJ1-4; D is ambiguous. This CDR3 region has 15 residues. Germline V lookup: CDR1 SEHNR, CDR2 FQNEAQ (reference sequence). V lost 5 bases to trimming and J lost 0 bases, with 10 bases between them. Here the CDR3 DNA reads TGTGCCAGCAGCACCGGACGGACAACTAATGAAAAACTGTTTTTT. This translates into CASSTGRTTNEKLFF.

The rearrangement uses TRBV14 and TRBJ2-6; D not certain. V shed 1 base and J shed 0 bases, with 7 bases lying between them. Looked up from germline, CDR1 is SGHDN and CDR2 is FVKESK. The CDR3 is 16 amino acids. CDR3 sequence: CASSQGSYSGANVLTF. CDR3 DNA sequence: TGTGCCAGCAGCCAAGGTAGCTACTCTGGGGCCAACGTCCTGACTTTC.

This chain uses TRBV12-3 or TRBV12-4 with TRBJ1-2, with D tentatively TRBD1 (5 bases). V was cut by 6 bases and J by 8 bases, with 13 bases left in between. The CDR3 has 12 residues. The CDR3, as DNA: TGTGCCAGCAGGGGACGCTTGATAGGCTACACCTTC. Residues: CASRGRLIGYTF.

This clone was counted once. The V call is TRBV5-1, the J call TRBJ2-3, with D tentatively TRBD2 (5 bases). Trimming shortened V by 2 bases and J by 8 bases, and 18 bases separated the two germline ends. CDR1 is SGHRS, CDR2 YFSETQ, per germline. This CDR3 is built from 15 residues. The CDR3 DNA follows: TGCGCCAGCAGCTTTACCAGCGGTGGGTCAGGTACGCAGTATTTT. Its translation: CASSFTSGGSGTQYF.

The rearrangement joins TRBV18 to TRBJ1-1; 8 nucleotides agree with TRBD1. This CDR3 comprises 14 residues. V lost 3 bases to trimming and J lost 4 bases; unmatched junction nucleotides: 4. CDR1 KGHSH and CDR2 LQKENI come from the germline V gene. The chain's CDR3 is CASSPGQGSTEAFF. DNA for the CDR3: TGTGCCAGCTCACCCGGACAGGGATCCACTGAAGCTTTCTTT.

This CDR3 is CASRGQGSGANVLTF. The CDR3 DNA sequence: TGTGCCAGCAGGGGACAGGGTTCTGGGGCCAACGTCCTGACTTTC. The chain links TRBV5-6 to TRBJ2-6; 9 nucleotides line up with TRBD1. With 5 bases clipped from V and 1 base from J, the junction kept 1 base outside the gene matches. The CDR3 extends over 15 amino acids. Germline V gene lookup returns CDR1 SGHDT and CDR2 YYEEEE.

CDR3 DNA: TGTGCCAGCGGTAGGGGGTTTACTAACTATGGCTACACCTTC. Translated: CASGRGFTNYGYTF. The rearrangement uses TRBV7-8 and TRBJ1-2, with a possible D match to TRBD1 (6 bases). Trimming left V 8 bases short and J 0 bases short, with 13 bases between. The CDR3 covers 14 residues. In germline, CDR1 is SGHVS, CDR2 FQNEAQ.

V gene TRBV5-1 combines with J gene TRBJ2-5; a weak D match, TRBD1 (5 bases). Trimming removed 2 bases from V and 7 bases from J, with 15 bases in between. The CDR3 covers 14 residues. Germline V gene data show CDR1 as SGHRS and CDR2 as YFSETQ. CDR3 DNA sequence: TGCGCCAGCAGCTTCAATACAGGTTCCCGGACCCAGTACTTC. Amino acids: CASSFNTGSRTQYF.